Below are 31 T cell receptor beta chains sequenced from a single sample in a study of cytomegalovirus exposure and HLA in healthy donors. The PCR ran on 60 Vbeta and 13 Jbeta primers. Here immunoSEQ multiplex PCR was the method, and the copy in TCRdb shows in-frame clones only, minus some. Of tens of thousands of clones listed, roughly 80% are singletons. The specimen was PBMCs. The origin of the receptors is a woman in her twenties or thirties in good health and CMV-seropositive.

This clone was picked up one time. The chain has TRBV29-1 and TRBJ1-3; D uncertain. CDR1 SQVTM and CDR2 ANQGSEA come from the germline V gene. This CDR3 is 14 amino acids long. Deletions cut 6 bases from V and 0 bases from J, with 12 bases between. The CDR3 DNA reads TGCAGCGTGGGAGGAGACACCTCTGGAAACACCATATATTTT. Translation gives CSVGGDTSGNTIYF.

This chain connects TRBV27 to TRBJ2-3, with 8 positions matching TRBD2. This CDR3 contains 14 residues. Looked up from germline, CDR1 is MNHEY and CDR2 is SMNVEV (reference sequence). J was trimmed by 3 bases and V by 3 bases; bases with no gene match: 2. The CDR3 sequence is CASSFSSGTDTQYF. CDR3 nucleotides: TGTGCCAGCAGTTTCTCTAGCGGGACAGATACGCAGTATTTT.

The chain joins TRBV7-2 to TRBJ2-4, with 9 bases lining up with TRBD1. The germline CDR1 and CDR2 sequences are SGHTA and FQGNSA. V was clipped by 5 bases and J by 1 base; unmatched bases: 6. This CDR3 has 16 residues. In DNA, the CDR3 is TGTGCCAGCAGCCCGCCGGGACAGGGCGCCAAAAACATTCAGTACTTC. Protein sequence: CASSPPGQGAKNIQYF.

The J gene is TRBJ2-1, the V gene TRBV5-1; possibly TRBD1 for D (5 bases). V shed 4 bases and J shed 4 bases, with 15 bases lying between them. The CDR3 is made up of 15 amino acids. Germline V CDR1 and CDR2: SGHRS, YFSETQ. The CDR3 here is CASSGGAARYNEQFF. The CDR3 DNA reads as TGCGCCAGCAGCGGTGGGGCAGCCCGTTACAATGAGCAGTTCTTC.

The chain has TRBV4-1 and TRBJ2-1, with TRBD2 identical over 13 bases. The CDR3 has 17 amino acids. The junction had 4 bases not matched to a gene; V was cut back by 1 base and J by 4 bases. Germline-derived CDR1 and CDR2 are MGHRA and YSYEKL. CDR3 in amino acids: CASSQAPLAGGYNEQFF. The CDR3, as DNA: TGCGCCAGCAGCCAAGCCCCACTAGCGGGAGGGTACAATGAGCAGTTCTTC.

The J gene is TRBJ2-1, the V gene TRBV2; 8 nucleotides align to TRBD1. Germline V gene data show CDR1 as SNHLY and CDR2 as FYNNEI. V lost 7 bases and J lost 10; bases outside the gene matches: 9. The CDR3 loop spans 13 amino acids. The CDR3 DNA sequence: TGTGCCAGCAAACAGGGGGGATCAGGCGAGCAGTTCTTC. Translating gives CASKQGGSGEQFF.

This clone has more than one count but fewer than ten. CDR3 protein: CASSIANGAYEQYF. The CDR3 nucleotides read TGTGCCAGTAGTATCGCCAATGGAGCCTACGAGCAGTACTTC. The rearrangement joins TRBV19 to TRBJ2-7; D is uncertain. The CDR3 contains 14 residues. Germline CDR1 is LNHDA and CDR2 is SQIVND (reference sequence). V was trimmed by 3 bases and J by 2 bases, leaving 11 bases between them. The full variable domain, in which reference TRBV19 and TRBJ2-7 provide the parts outside the CDR3, is DGGITQSPKYLFRKEGQNVTLSCEQNLNHDAMYWYRQDPGQGLRLIYYSQIVNDFQKGDIAEGYSVSREKKESFPLTVTSAQKNPTAFYLCASSIANGAYEQYFGPGTRLTVT.

V gene TRBV30 combines with J gene TRBJ2-7; 7 nucleotides line up with TRBD1. The CDR3 consists of 13 residues. Germline loops: CDR1 GTSNPN, CDR2 SVGIG (reference sequence). V gave up 2 bases and J gave up 6 bases; unmatched junction bases: 7. DNA of the CDR3: TGTGCCTGGAGTCCCGACAGGGTGGGCGAGCAGTACTTC. Translation gives CAWSPDRVGEQYF.

The chain is built from TRBV7-9 and TRBJ2-7, with D perhaps TRBD2 (6 bases). The CDR3 is made up of 14 amino acids. Germline V gene sequence: CDR1 SEHNR, CDR2 FQNEAQ (reference sequence). V was trimmed by 5 bases and J by 1 base, leaving 12 bases between them. CDR3 coding DNA: TGTGCCAGCAGCCGGGGGTCGGGGTCCTACGAGCAGTACTTC. It is translated as CASSRGSGSYEQYF. The full variable domain, rest sourced from reference TRBV7-9 and TRBJ2-7, is DTGVSQNPRHKITKRGQNVTFRCDPISEHNRLYWYRQTLGQGPEFLTYFQNEAQLEKSRLLSDRFSAERPKGSFSTLEIQRTEQGDSAMYLCASSRGSGSYEQYFGPGTRLTVT.

V gene TRBV29-1 combines with J gene TRBJ1-3, with D uncertain. The CDR3 totals 12 residues. Germline V lookup: CDR1 SQVTM, CDR2 ANQGSEA. V was clipped by 4 bases and J by 1 base, with 5 bases between them. The CDR3 is CSVAQSGNTIYF. The CDR3 DNA reads TGCAGCGTTGCCCAGTCTGGAAACACCATATATTTT. The complete variable domain, with remaining parts taken from reference TRBV29-1 and TRBJ1-3, reads SAVISQKPSRDICQRGTSLTIQCQVDSQVTMMFWYRQQPGQSLTLIATANQGSEATYESGFVIDKFPISRPNLTFSTLTVSNMSPEDSSIYLCSVAQSGNTIYFGEGSWLTVV.

This chain joins TRBV12-5 and TRBJ2-2; 16 bases align to TRBD2. CDR1 and CDR2 from the germline V gene are LGHNT and FRNRAP. CDR3 length: 24 residues. With 3 bases clipped from V and 6 bases from J, the junction kept 25 bases outside the gene matches. The CDR3 spells CASGLITPGGLAGGPREMAGELFF. DNA of the CDR3: TGTGCTAGTGGTTTAATTACTCCCGGGGGACTAGCGGGAGGGCCGAGGGAGATGGCCGGGGAGCTGTTTTTT.

The V gene is TRBV5-6, the J gene TRBJ1-1; possible D gene TRBD1, 5 bases. Germline V gives CDR1 SGHDT, CDR2 YYEEEE. The V gene lost 0 bases and the J gene lost 3 bases, with 9 bases spanning the gap. CDR3 size: 14 residues. CDR3 in amino acids: CASSLGWGDTEAFF. CDR3 in DNA: TGTGCCAGCAGCTTGGGGTGGGGCGACACTGAAGCTTTCTTT.

The sample holds a few counts of this clone. This chain joins TRBV19 and TRBJ2-7, with 10 bases lining up with TRBD2. CDR1 and CDR2 (germline): LNHDA, SQIVND (reference sequence). This CDR3 is built from 15 residues. V was clipped by 0 bases and J by 1 base; unmatched bases: 0. The CDR3 DNA follows: TGTGCCAGTAGTATAGATAGCGGGAGGTCCTACGAGCAGTACTTC. Translated, it gives CASSIDSGRSYEQYF.

This chain links TRBV5-4 with TRBJ2-5; D is ambiguous. Germline V gene sequence: CDR1 SGHNT, CDR2 YYREEE (reference sequence). The V end was cut by 4 bases, the J end by 0 bases, with 16 bases between. There are 16 residues in the CDR3. CDR3 sequence (DNA): TGTGCCAGCAGCGAAAAAAAAAGCGCACACCAAGAGACCCAGTACTTC. Encoded protein: CASSEKKSAHQETQYF.

This rearrangement joins TRBV7-3 to TRBJ2-3; tentatively, D is TRBD1 (8 bases). The V end lost 4 bases, the J end lost 2 bases, and 13 bases lay between the germline ends. The CDR3 extends over 15 amino acids. Germline CDR1 is SGHTA and CDR2 is FQGTGA. CDR3: CASSSTGGVTDTQYF. CDR3 DNA sequence: TGTGCCAGCAGCTCCACAGGGGGGGTCACAGATACGCAGTATTTT.

The V gene is TRBV29-1, the J gene TRBJ2-3, with 7 bases fitting TRBD2. Germline V CDR1 and CDR2: SQVTM, ANQGSEA. The CDR3 sequence is 13 residues long. V shed 5 bases, J shed 3 bases, and the junction held 5 bases outside the gene matches. The CDR3 sequence is CSVSGTLTDTQYF. CDR3 DNA sequence: TGCAGCGTTAGCGGGACCCTTACAGATACGCAGTATTTT.

The chain has TRBV7-8 and TRBJ1-2; 7 bases agree with TRBD1. CDR3 length equals 14 residues. J lost 5 bases, V lost 6 bases, and 9 bases had no gene match. CDR1 is SGHVS and CDR2 is FQNEAQ in the germline V gene. The DNA of the CDR3 is TGTGCCAGCAGTTTAACGGGACAGAGTTATGGCTACACCTTC. It yields the protein CASSLTGQSYGYTF.

This chain joins TRBV2 and TRBJ2-7, with a possible D match to TRBD2 (6 bases). Germline V gives CDR1 SNHLY, CDR2 FYNNEI. The CDR3 has 14 amino acids. Trimming removed 7 bases from V and 1 base from J, with 14 bases in between. The CDR3 nucleotides read TGTGCCAGCAACGGCGGGACGGGATCCTACGAGCAGTACTTC. Residues: CASNGGTGSYEQYF.

The chain carries TRBV2 and TRBJ2-1, with 12 bases identical to TRBD2. Germline V gene sequence: CDR1 SNHLY, CDR2 FYNNEI. The CDR3 sequence is 20 residues long. V lost 4 bases and J lost 2; bases outside the gene matches: 15. This CDR3 is CASSVPRHWTSGKPYNEQFF. Written as DNA, the CDR3 is TGTGCCAGCAGTGTCCCCAGACATTGGACTAGCGGGAAGCCCTACAATGAGCAGTTCTTC.

This chain joins TRBV10-3 and TRBJ2-2; D gene ambiguous. CDR1 and CDR2 from the germline V gene are ENHRY and SYGVKD. The CDR3 loop spans 13 amino acids. V was trimmed by 7 bases and J by 4 bases, leaving 10 bases between them. The CDR3 DNA reads as TGTGCCATCACAGACACCCCCACCGGGGAGCTGTTTTTT. Translating gives CAITDTPTGELFF.

The rearrangement links TRBV5-1 to TRBJ2-7; TRBD1 matches 12 bases. The CDR3 is made up of 14 amino acids. The ends lost 0 bases at V and 6 bases at J; junction bases unmatched: 1. From germline, CDR1 is SGHRS and CDR2 YFSETQ. The CDR3 is CASSLGDRGLEQYF. CDR3 DNA: TGCGCCAGCAGCTTGGGGGACAGGGGGCTCGAGCAGTACTTC.

The chain uses TRBV4-3 and TRBJ2-1; D is unclear. The V gene's germline CDR1 is LGHNA and CDR2 YSLEER. This CDR3 comprises 18 residues. The V end lost 0 bases, the J end lost 9 bases, and 24 bases lay between the germline ends. The CDR3 region has the DNA TGCGCCAGCAGCCAAGATTATTTTGATCCGGAGAAATACGGTGAGCAGTTCTTC. Its protein is CASSQDYFDPEKYGEQFF.

The chain recombines TRBV11-2 with TRBJ1-3; TRBD1 matches 8 bases. CDR1 and CDR2 from the germline V gene are SGHAT and FQNNGV. V trimming: 3 bases; J trimming: 1 base; junction bases outside the gene matches: 5. The CDR3 extends over 16 amino acids. The CDR3 reads CASSLGDRRSGNTIYF. Written as DNA, the CDR3 is TGTGCCAGCAGCTTGGGGGACAGGAGGTCTGGAAACACCATATATTTT.

This clone appeared once. The chain has TRBV4-3 and TRBJ2-3; D uncertain. Germline-derived CDR1 and CDR2 are LGHNA and YSLEER. The germline V and J ends were trimmed by 0 bases and 1 base, with 8 bases remaining between them. There are 15 residues in the CDR3. In DNA form, the CDR3 reads TGCGCCAGCAGCCAAGATGGGCGCGGCACAGATACGCAGTATTTT. Protein: CASSQDGRGTDTQYF.

This chain connects TRBV19 to TRBJ2-3; the match to TRBD1 covers 12 bases. Germline V gene sequence: CDR1 LNHDA, CDR2 SQIVND (reference sequence). The trim removed 5 bases at V and 3 bases at J, leaving 3 bases unmatched. This CDR3 has 15 residues. This CDR3 reads CASSPGQGATDTQYF. The CDR3 nucleotides are TGTGCCAGTAGTCCGGGACAGGGGGCAACAGATACGCAGTATTTT. Variable domain in full (rest from reference TRBV19 and TRBJ2-3): DGGITQSPKYLFRKEGQNVTLSCEQNLNHDAMYWYRQDPGQGLRLIYYSQIVNDFQKGDIAEGYSVSREKKESFPLTVTSAQKNPTAFYLCASSPGQGATDTQYFGPGTRLTVL.

J is TRBJ2-5 and V is TRBV5-4; 11 positions match TRBD2. The J call is doubtful: the DNA matches TRBJ2-7 better. Germline assignment: CDR1 SGHNT and CDR2 YYREEE (reference sequence). The CDR3 loop spans 15 amino acids. The CDR3 loop reads CASSSLAGGLYEQYF. The CDR3 nucleotides read TGTGCCAGCAGCTCTCTAGCGGGGGGACTCTACGAGCAGTACTTC.

The chain recombines TRBV5-4 with TRBJ2-7; TRBD2 might be the D (5 bases). The V end lost 3 bases, the J end lost 2 bases, and 15 bases lay between the germline ends. The germline V gene encodes CDR1 SGHNT and CDR2 YYREEE (reference sequence). This CDR3 has 15 amino acids. CDR3 DNA: TGTGCCAGCAGCTCCGGTCTAGCCCTTCCCTACGAGCAGTACTTC. Amino acid sequence: CASSSGLALPYEQYF.

The chain employs TRBV27 and TRBJ2-5, with D perhaps TRBD1 (6 bases). Germline CDR1 MNHEY, CDR2 SMNVEV (reference sequence). The CDR3 is made up of 13 amino acids. V gave up 3 bases and J gave up 11 bases, with 16 bases separating them. The CDR3 DNA reads TGTGCCAGCAGTTTTCGGCAGGGGAGAGAGCAGTACTTC. This codes for CASSFRQGREQYF.

The chain has TRBV7-9 and TRBJ1-5, with TRBD1 matching 9 bases. Germline V gene sequence: CDR1 SEHNR, CDR2 FQNEAQ (reference sequence). The CDR3 is 15 residues long. J gave up 7 bases and V 5 bases, and 9 bases lay outside the gene matches. CDR3: CASSTTLDRGQPQHF. The CDR3 DNA is TGTGCCAGCAGCACCACCCTGGACAGGGGCCAGCCCCAGCATTTT.

The table lists this clone with a few counts. The chain uses TRBV18 and TRBJ2-7; TRBD1 matches 7 bases. This CDR3 is built from 18 residues. CDR1 KGHSH and CDR2 LQKENI come from the germline V gene. V dropped 6 bases and J dropped 0; count of bases not matched to a gene: 17. Here the CDR3 reads CASSQRDSKRFGSYEQYF. CDR3 nucleotides: TGTGCCAGCTCCCAGAGGGACAGTAAAAGGTTCGGCTCCTACGAGCAGTACTTC.

This rearrangement joins TRBV7-2 to TRBJ2-3, with TRBD2 matching 14 bases. CDR1 is SGHTA, CDR2 FQGNSA, per germline. This CDR3 comprises 14 residues. The trim removed 5 bases at V and 9 bases at J, leaving 4 bases unmatched. DNA for the CDR3: TGTGCCAGCAGCACGGGACTAGCGGGAGTGACGCAGTATTTT. It is translated as CASSTGLAGVTQYF.